This T cell receptor (beta chain) was found in a study of neurological immune-mediated disorders. Libraries used 2 million unsorted PBMCs kept frozen in RNAlater. cDNA synthesis was performed by 5'RACE with 10-nucleotide random UMIs. TCRdb passed the 5' RACE reads through MiXCR, listing each CDR3 protein once. The table records about 87,000 distinct CDR3 sequences, under 4.5% of them present only once. This clonotype showed up many times. No antigen is known for it. General study findings and limits: Healthy controls had more TCR clonal expansion than multiple sclerosis, which showed the least, whereas HTLV-1-associated myelopathy showed the most. Across subjects, no CDR3 amino acid sequence appeared in expanded clones of more than one subject, a finding that suggested private repertoires in all groups.

The V gene lost 2 bases and the J gene lost 1 base, with 8 bases spanning the gap. This CDR3 is built from 14 residues. The TCR sequence derives from a woman between 50 and 59 years old with multiple sclerosis. Sequencing was performed on PBMCs. This chain connects TRBV12-3 or TRBV12-4 to TRBJ1-1, with D maybe TRBD1 (6 bases). The CDR3: CASSLTGKNTEAFF. As DNA, the CDR3 is TGTGCCAGCAGTTTAACAGGGAAGAACACTGAAGCTTTCTTT.